One and the same sample provided the 24 T cell receptor beta chains below, sequenced in a study of synovial regulatory T cells in juvenile arthritis. Assay used: immunoSEQ multiplex PCR; TCRdb lists only in-frame clones, some missing. The ten top clones account for 0.72%, within a sample of over 7,500 clones. Material for sequencing was Treg cells from blood. Subset specified: remaining (HLA-DR-negative) circulating blood Treg cells. The receptors here all came from a donor aged 2-30 years with juvenile idiopathic arthritis.

V usage is TRBV5-1 and J usage is TRBJ2-3. Germline V gene data show CDR1 as SGHRS and CDR2 as YFSETQ. The CDR3 has 15 residues. No DNA sequence was recorded. The CDR3 sequence is CASRLVGWGTDTQYF.

The CDR3 sequence is CAISVGLAGLSYEQYF. V gene TRBV10-3 combines with J gene TRBJ2-7; TCRdb indicates TRBD2, and absent DNA this call remains unverified. The germline gives CDR1 ENHRY, CDR2 SYGVKD. This CDR3 has 16 amino acids. No DNA sequence is on record.

The chain combines TRBV6-5 with TRBJ1-6; the D call from TCRdb, TRBD1, cannot be confirmed without DNA. This CDR3 spans 14 amino acids. The nucleotide record is missing. The V gene's germline CDR1 is MNHEY and CDR2 SVGAGI. The CDR3 protein is CASRPWDRASPLHF.

The rearrangement uses TRBV7-2 and TRBJ2-7; TCRdb proposes TRBD1, but this gene call is untestable without DNA. The CDR3 covers 12 residues. The coding DNA is unavailable. Germline V lookup: CDR1 SGHTA, CDR2 FQGNSA. The CDR3 is CASSATGYEQYF.

This chain connects TRBV5-1 to TRBJ2-1; as DNA is missing, the TRBD2 call by TCRdb cannot be tested. The CDR3 is 15 amino acids. No DNA has been recorded. Per the germline V gene, CDR1 is SGHRS and CDR2 is YFSETQ. Here the CDR3 reads CASSWEDFPYNEQFF.

The rearrangement links TRBV28 to TRBJ1-5. The CDR3 extends over 18 amino acids. DNA for this receptor is not on file. Germline loops: CDR1 MDHEN, CDR2 SYDVKM. CDR3 residues: CASSPPMGSRVSNQPQHF.

The chain links TRBV6-5 to TRBJ1-2; TCRdb indicates TRBD1, and absent DNA this call remains unverified. The CDR3 runs to 13 residues. Only the protein sequence is given. The V gene's germline CDR1 is MNHEY and CDR2 SVGAGI. The CDR3 sequence is CASSHPGQGASTF.

The chain combines TRBV9 with TRBJ1-2; TCRdb's D call, TRBD1, is unchecked because there is no DNA. This CDR3 has 13 amino acids. A DNA sequence was not provided. Looked up from germline, CDR1 is SGDLS and CDR2 is YYNGEE. CDR3 protein: CASSAGQDYGYTF.

This rearrangement joins TRBV18 to TRBJ2-3; TCRdb indicates TRBD2, and absent DNA this call remains unverified. The CDR3 totals 15 residues. The entry carries no DNA sequence. CDR1 KGHSH and CDR2 LQKENI come from the germline V gene. The chain's CDR3 is CASSPRLVSTDTQYF.

The chain links TRBV18 to TRBJ2-7. This CDR3 comprises 12 residues. The record lacks a DNA sequence. Looked up from germline, CDR1 is KGHSH and CDR2 is LQKENI. The CDR3 here is CASSSPTYEQYF. The whole variable domain, remainder taken from reference TRBV18 and TRBJ2-7, is NAGVMQNPRHLVRRRGQEARLRCSPMKGHSHVYWYRQLPEEGLKFMVYLQKENIIDESGMPKERFSAEFPKEGPSILRIQQVVRGDSAAYFCASSSPTYEQYFGPGTRLTVT.

The gene calls are TRBV28 and TRBJ2-3; TCRdb outputs TRBD2, but without DNA this stays unchecked. The CDR3 extends over 21 amino acids. No DNA is given. In germline, CDR1 is MDHEN, CDR2 SYDVKM. CDR3 amino acids: CASSPGRASGRQFSSTDTQYF.

The rearrangement uses TRBV6-5 and TRBJ1-1; checking the TCRdb D call of TRBD1 is not possible without DNA. From germline, CDR1 is MNHEY and CDR2 SVGAGI. This CDR3 region has 16 residues. The record lacks a DNA sequence. The CDR3: CASSYSRWGSFTEAFF.

The chain recombines TRBV19 with TRBJ2-3; TCRdb indicates TRBD1, and absent DNA this call remains unverified. The CDR3 runs 15 residues. DNA for this receptor is not on file. Germline CDR1 reads LNHDA; CDR2 reads SQIVND (reference sequence). CDR3 residues: CASRMTGGFTDTQYF.

This chain links TRBV5-1 with TRBJ2-1; TCRdb picks TRBD2, but there is no DNA to check that call. The CDR3 is 16 amino acids. No DNA is recorded. CDR1 and CDR2 (germline): SGHRS, YFSETQ. The CDR3 region is CASSNNAGGLYNEQFF.

V and J are TRBV18 and TRBJ2-1; with no DNA, the TCRdb D assignment of TRBD1 cannot be verified. The CDR3 runs to 14 residues. No DNA was logged. The V gene's germline CDR1 is KGHSH and CDR2 LQKENI. CDR3 protein: CASSPRGGINEQFF.

The chain links TRBV30 to TRBJ1-1. Per germline, CDR1 GTSNPN and CDR2 SVGIG (reference sequence). The CDR3 extends over 12 amino acids. The DNA is not on file. The CDR3 sequence is CAWSVMRTEAFF.

This sequence joins TRBV11-2 and TRBJ2-7; there is no DNA to check the TCRdb D call of TRBD1. The length of the CDR3 is 12 residues. No DNA accompanies this entry. CDR1 is SGHAT, CDR2 FQNNGV, per germline. CDR3 amino acids: CASSLIGREQYF.

The chain uses TRBV6-6 and TRBJ2-1; checking the TCRdb D call of TRBD2 is not possible without DNA. From germline, CDR1 is MNHNY and CDR2 SVGAGI (reference sequence). This CDR3 has 15 residues. DNA was not recorded. CDR3 amino acids: CASSRQRDSYNEQFF.

The gene calls are TRBV10-1 and TRBJ2-2; the D call from TCRdb, TRBD2, cannot be confirmed without DNA. The CDR3 covers 15 residues. Only the protein is available. Germline V gene lookup returns CDR1 WNHNN and CDR2 SYGVQD (reference sequence). This chain's CDR3 is CASSPSLAGTGELFF.

This sequence joins TRBV9 and TRBJ1-5; TCRdb calls TRBD1, which cannot be checked without DNA. Per the germline V gene, CDR1 is SGDLS and CDR2 is YYNGEE. This CDR3 is built from 16 residues. No DNA sequence was recorded. This CDR3 is CASSVLDSDKNQPQHF.

The chain is built from TRBV7-2 and TRBJ1-3. Germline CDR1 is SGHTA and CDR2 is FQGNSA. The CDR3 sequence is 14 residues long. A DNA sequence was not provided. CDR3 sequence: CASKGTVSGNTIYF.

This chain uses TRBV5-4 with TRBJ2-3; TCRdb lists TRBD2, though no DNA is available to test this call. CDR3 length equals 15 residues. Nucleotide data are not available. CDR1 and CDR2 from the germline V gene are SGHNT and YYREEE (reference sequence). The CDR3 protein is CASSWTSGSTDTQYF.

The chain recombines TRBV5-1 with TRBJ2-7; there is no DNA to check the TCRdb D call of TRBD1. The V gene's germline CDR1 is SGHRS and CDR2 YFSETQ. The CDR3 runs 14 residues. The nucleotide record is missing. The CDR3: CASSLAGFDYEQYF.

This rearrangement joins TRBV19 to TRBJ2-2; TCRdb designates TRBD1, a call that cannot be tested without DNA. CDR3 length equals 16 residues. The record lacks a DNA sequence. CDR1 and CDR2 (germline): LNHDA, SQIVND (reference sequence). This CDR3 reads CASSIDRGWSDGELFF.